A single T cell receptor beta chain is shown here with its context. Its specificity is not known. Clones were sequenced by immunoSEQ multiplex PCR, and TCRdb holds only the in-frame ones, with some missing. The sample holds roughly 130,000 clones, 80% seen once. Sample time point: week 11, during vaccination. Every single dose of the vaccine, 300 ug of mutant IDH1 20-mer peptide, came with topical imiquimod. The data stem from a study of a mutant IDH1 vaccine in newly diagnosed glioma. Source: PBMCs, taken from a glioma patient whose treatment included an IDH1 peptide vaccine. The TCR sequence derives from a man aged 40-49 years with glioma.

CDR3 coding DNA: TGTGCCAGCAGCGCGCAGGGTGGTAGAAACACCATATATTTT. Its translation: CASSAQGGRNTIYF. The chain is built from TRBV7-2 and TRBJ1-3; possible D gene TRBD1, 5 bases. V lost 5 bases to trimming and J lost 5 bases, with 13 bases between them. The germline CDR1 and CDR2 sequences are SGHTA and FQGNSA. The CDR3 runs to 14 residues.